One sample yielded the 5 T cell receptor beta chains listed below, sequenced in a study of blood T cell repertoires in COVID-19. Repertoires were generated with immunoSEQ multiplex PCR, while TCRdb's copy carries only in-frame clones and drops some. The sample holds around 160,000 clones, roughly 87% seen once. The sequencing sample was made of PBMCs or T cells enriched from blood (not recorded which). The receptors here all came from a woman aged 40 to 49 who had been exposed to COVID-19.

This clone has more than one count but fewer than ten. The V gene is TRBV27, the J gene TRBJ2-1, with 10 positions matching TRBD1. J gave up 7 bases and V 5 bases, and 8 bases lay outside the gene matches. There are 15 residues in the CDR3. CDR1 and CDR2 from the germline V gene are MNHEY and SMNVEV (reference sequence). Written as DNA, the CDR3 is TGTGCCAGCAGTCTCCGGGACAGGGGAAGGAATGAGCAGTTCTTC. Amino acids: CASSLRDRGRNEQFF.

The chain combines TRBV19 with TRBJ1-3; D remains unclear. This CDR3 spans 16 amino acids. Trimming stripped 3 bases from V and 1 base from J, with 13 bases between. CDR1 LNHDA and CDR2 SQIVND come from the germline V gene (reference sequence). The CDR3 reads CASSMGRFTSGNTIYF. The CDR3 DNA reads TGTGCCAGTAGTATGGGCAGGTTCACTTCTGGAAACACCATATATTTT.

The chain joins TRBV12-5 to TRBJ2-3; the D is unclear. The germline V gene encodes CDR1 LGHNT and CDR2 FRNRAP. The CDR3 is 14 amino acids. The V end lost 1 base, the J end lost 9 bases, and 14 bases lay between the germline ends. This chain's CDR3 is CASGLALTVGTQYF. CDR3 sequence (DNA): TGTGCTAGTGGTTTGGCATTGACGGTCGGGACGCAGTATTTT.

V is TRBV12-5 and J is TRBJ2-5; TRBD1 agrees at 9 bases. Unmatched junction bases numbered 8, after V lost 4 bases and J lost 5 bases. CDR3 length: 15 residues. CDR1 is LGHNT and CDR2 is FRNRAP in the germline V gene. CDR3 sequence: CASGSRTGVVETQYF. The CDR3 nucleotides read TGTGCTAGTGGTTCGCGGACAGGGGTAGTGGAGACCCAGTACTTC.

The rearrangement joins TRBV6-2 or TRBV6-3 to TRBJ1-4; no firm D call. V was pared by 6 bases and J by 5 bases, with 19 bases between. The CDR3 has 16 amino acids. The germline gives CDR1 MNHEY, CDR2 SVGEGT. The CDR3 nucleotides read TGTGCCAGCAGCCAACCAAGACCGCTGGGCAATGAAAAACTGTTTTTT. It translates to CASSQPRPLGNEKLFF.